This TCR beta chain is from a study of T cell repertoires in cytomegalovirus infection (dated by TCRdb to the late 2010s). Broadly, across the study: The HLA type of each donor mattered for the analysis, because public TCR beta signatures pointed to carriage of CMV infection along with the matching HLA type.

Instrument on record: Illumina HiSeq 1500. TCRdb took the public reads, trimmed them with fastp at Q25, ran MiXCR for clone calling and kept in-frame beta chains. Entries that share a CDR3 protein sequence are merged under the most common genes and DNA. The sample contains fewer than 400,000 distinct CDR3 sequences, around 18% of them found a single time. Of the sample, about 10% falls within the top ten clones. Overall study outcomes, separate from this receptor: The ex vivo response was dominated by HLA-C-restricted CMV-specific TCR beta clonotypes, and the single most frequent clonotype in two of eight donors was supplied by these HLA-C-restricted clonotypes. Carriers of CMV infection plus the relevant HLA type were discriminated by the cumulative frequency of public TCR beta family members in the study cohort and in an independent roughly 370-donor cohort.

From its cysteine to its phenylalanine, the CDR3 spans 14 amino acids. The read is trimmed to its CDR3 DNA, 42 bases read in frame from base 1. Trimming removed 5 bases from V and 4 bases from J, leaving 15 bases between the germline ends. Per the germline V gene, SGHTA is the CDR1 and FQGNSA is the CDR2. This clonotype appeared many times. The specificity of this receptor is unknown. No base quality values were provided; no much bigger clone lies one nucleotide off. The sample consisted of PBMCs. The clonotype comes from a human donor in good health (CMV status not recorded). Some clones in this sample may be carry-over from other donors' samples. Here the chain combines TRBV7-2 and TRBJ2-7; no D gene is confidently identified. The CDR3 region: CASSLASGDYEQYF. The DNA sequence follows: TGTGCCAGCAGCCTCGCTAGTGGTGATTACGAGCAGTACTTC.